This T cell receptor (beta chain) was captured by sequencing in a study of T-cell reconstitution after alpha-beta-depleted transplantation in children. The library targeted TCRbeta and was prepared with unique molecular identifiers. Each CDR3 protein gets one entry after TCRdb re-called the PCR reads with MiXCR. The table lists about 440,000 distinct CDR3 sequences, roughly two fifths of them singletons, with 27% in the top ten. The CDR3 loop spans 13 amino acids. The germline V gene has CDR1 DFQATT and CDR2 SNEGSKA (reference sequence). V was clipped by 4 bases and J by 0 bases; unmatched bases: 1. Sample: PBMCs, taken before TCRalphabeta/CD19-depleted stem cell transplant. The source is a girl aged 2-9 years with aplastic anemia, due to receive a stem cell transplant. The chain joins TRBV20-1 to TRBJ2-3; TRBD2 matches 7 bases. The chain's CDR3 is CSATRGSTDTQYF. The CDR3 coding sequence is TGCAGTGCTACGCGGGGGAGCACAGATACGCAGTATTTT.